These 8 T cell receptor beta chains were sequenced from one sample in a study of vaccination and CD4 T cells after COVID-19. Treatment noted: approximately nine-day PBMC culture with coronavirus spike peptide pools or control peptides (ViraFEST assay). These receptors' targets are unknown. The Oncomine TCR Beta short-read assay was what sequenced the DNA obtained from cultured CD4+ T cells. MiXCR was run by TCRdb on the PCR reads, yielding one entry per CDR3 protein. The profile covers some 12,000 distinct CDR3 sequences, with around 21% appearing a single time and approximately 13% taken by the ten largest. The source material was CD4+ T cells from blood, cultured in vitro, sampled after SARS-CoV-2 vaccination. These receptors were taken from a human donor who had recovered from COVID-19.

This clonotype was counted a few times. The chain links TRBV28 to TRBJ2-7; D gene uncertain. The V gene's germline CDR1 is MDHEN and CDR2 SYDVKM. This CDR3 has 13 amino acids. Trimming removed 3 bases at V and 2 bases at J, with 8 bases between. DNA of the CDR3: TGTGCCAGCAGTTTTCTAGTAACCTACGAGCAGTACTTC. Amino acids: CASSFLVTYEQYF.

This clonotype was detected only a few times. This chain joins TRBV6-2 or TRBV6-3 and TRBJ1-2; 7 bases match TRBD1. This CDR3 contains 15 residues. Looked up from germline, CDR1 is MNHEY and CDR2 is SVGEGT. Trimming took 2 bases from V and 4 from J; bases not matched to a gene: 7. CDR3 sequence: CASSYGDREAYGYTF. DNA of the CDR3: TGTGCCAGCAGTTACGGTGACAGGGAAGCCTATGGCTACACCTTC.

This clonotype was seen a handful of times. The chain joins TRBV6-4 to TRBJ1-3; D unresolved. The CDR3 length is 14 residues. V lost 9 bases to trimming and J lost 7 bases, with 19 bases between them. Germline V gene lookup returns CDR1 MRHNA and CDR2 SNTAGT. The CDR3 protein is CARFMNGVLNTIYF. DNA of the CDR3: TGTGCCAGATTCATGAATGGTGTCTTGAACACCATATATTTT.

This clonotype was seen a handful of times. The chain combines TRBV7-2 with TRBJ1-1; D unresolved. CDR3 size: 14 residues. Germline lookup yields CDR1 SGHTA and CDR2 FQGNSA. Trimming cost V 1 base and J 1 base, with 7 bases left between them. The CDR3 coding sequence is TGTGCCAGCAGCTTAGGTCCGGCGAACACTGAAGCTTTCTTT. Amino acid sequence: CASSLGPANTEAFF.

This clonotype has a handful of counts. V gene TRBV27 combines with J gene TRBJ1-5; a possible D gene is TRBD1 (5 bases). Trimming pared 3 bases from V and 3 bases from J, leaving 12 bases between. The CDR3 runs to 15 residues. Germline V lookup: CDR1 MNHEY, CDR2 SMNVEV (reference sequence). CDR3 sequence reads: CASSFGGAFNQPQHF. DNA of the CDR3: TGTGCCAGCAGTTTTGGAGGGGCGTTCAATCAGCCCCAGCATTTT.

In the case of this clonotype: This may arise from a read error, as a much more abundant clone is one base away. The chain uses TRBV7-9 and TRBJ2-1; D is possibly TRBD1 (5 bases). V lost 5 bases, J lost 9 bases, and 14 bases lay in between. Germline V gene sequence: CDR1 SEHNR, CDR2 FQNEAQ (reference sequence). The CDR3 is 13 amino acids. The CDR3 loop reads CASSPPKGPEQFF. The CDR3 bases are TGTGCCAGCAGCCCCCCCAAGGGGCCTGAGCAGTTCTTC.

CDR3 DNA sequence: TGTGCCAGCAGCGGTGATGGAGCGGCACAGTACAATGAGCAGTTCTTC. Its protein product is CASSGDGAAQYNEQFF. The gene calls are TRBV7-3 and TRBJ2-1; maybe TRBD2 (5 bases). Germline-derived CDR1 and CDR2 are SGHTA and FQGTGA. This CDR3 contains 16 residues. Trimming cost V 5 bases and J 4 bases, with 18 bases left between them. The full variable domain, rest sourced from reference TRBV7-3 and TRBJ2-1, is GAGVSQTPSNKVTEKGKYVELRCDPISGHTALYWYRQSLGQGPEFLIYFQGTGAADDSGLPNDRFFAVRPEGSVSTLKIQRTERGDSAVYLCASSGDGAAQYNEQFFGPGTRLTVL.

This sequence joins TRBV4-1 and TRBJ2-7; tentative D call: TRBD1 (5 bases). The CDR3 sequence is 15 residues long. Germline CDR1 is MGHRA and CDR2 is YSYEKL. V gave up 2 bases and J gave up 5 bases, with 16 bases separating them. The CDR3 DNA follows: TGCGCCAGCAGCCAAAGACAGATCCAAATCGACGAGCAGTACTTC. Translating gives CASSQRQIQIDEQYF.